What follows is one TCR beta chain and its context. This clonotype occurred many times. Its specific antigen is unknown. No much larger clone exists at a distance of one base, and base qualities are not known. The data are from a study of T cells after yellow fever vaccination (dated by TCRdb to the late 2010s). Background for the entire study: The SMART-Seq v4 Ultra Low Input RNA kit was used to prepare libraries from fractions with low cell numbers. To follow T-cell clones before and after primary and booster YFV17D yellow fever vaccination, bulk TCR alpha and beta repertoires were sequenced over time. Two healthy male donors, one aged 18 to 30 and one aged 30 to 40 years, made up the cohort. Bulk PBMC replicates and cell subsets were isolated from blood drawn at multiple timepoints before and after both primary and secondary immunization.

Study-wide conclusions, independent of this receptor: The study included only two donors, which limits how far the findings can be generalized. Most clones expanded after primary vaccination (approximately 95% of CD4 and over 80% of CD8) were re-detected after the booster, suggesting that broad memory maintenance occurred. A small fraction of clonotypes appeared in both the CD4 and CD8 compartments, likely as a result of convergent recombination. The secondary T-cell response was found to be weaker but faster than the primary response, with a peak reached on day 5 rather than on day 15. Computational filtering was required because FACS-sorted repertoires could contain abundant contaminating clonotypes from the bulk population.

Synthesis of TCR cDNA relied on 5'RACE template switching, a step that introduced a universal primer site along with unique molecular identifiers. cDNA synthesis was primed from both the TCR alpha and TCR beta constant segments. Library amplification involved two PCR steps, and the second step added sample barcodes and sequencing adapters. Sequencing of libraries was done on Illumina HiSeq 2500 (2x100 bp) or NovaSeq (2x150 bp). Per the authors' processing: Reads were demultiplexed and collapsed into UMI consensus sequences with MIGEC, and V(D)J alignment was performed with MiXCR. Using edgeR on replicate PBMC samples, clonotypes were called vaccine-responding if FDR was below 0.01 and the log2 fold change was above 5 up to day 15. CD4 or CD8 identity was assigned to each bulk clonotype according to whether the clonotype was present at higher abundance in the sequenced CD4 repertoire or the sequenced CD8 repertoire. TCRdb passed the public sequencing reads through fastp at Q25 and MiXCR, retaining productive beta sequences. When rows share a CDR3 protein, they turn into one entry using the most common DNA and genes. The V and J calls and clone size come from TCRdb's table, not from the authors' own analysis. The sample contains approximately 580,000 distinct CDR3 sequences, 17% of them found a single time. The top ten clonotypes cover roughly 17% of the sample.

The CDR3 goes from the cysteine to the phenylalanine over 14 residues. The sequence is cut down to CDR3 DNA, 42 bases in frame from base 1. In the germline V gene, CDR1 corresponds to SGHTA and CDR2 to FQGNSA. Relative to germline, V is 4 bases shorter and J is 4 bases shorter, with 11 bases between their ends. The sample's treatment or condition label, in plain terms: live attenuated yellow fever vaccine strain. Two biological replicates of bulk PBMCs were collected at each blood-draw timepoint. A standard Ficoll-Paque protocol was used to isolate PBMCs from peripheral blood. TriZol was used to extract RNA from bulk PBMCs, from CD4 and CD8 fractions, and from dextramer-positive and dextramer-negative fractions.

The rearrangement combines TRBV7-2 with TRBJ1-5; TRBD1 is a possible D gene, resting on 6 matching bases. This sample comprised PBMCs, obtained 5 to 6 days after the first yellow fever vaccination. The clonotype originates from a man aged 18 to 30 who received the YFV17D yellow fever vaccine. The CDR3 in this case is CASSSRGWNQPQHF. The bases are TGTGCCAGCAGCTCCAGGGGATGGAATCAGCCCCAGCATTTT.